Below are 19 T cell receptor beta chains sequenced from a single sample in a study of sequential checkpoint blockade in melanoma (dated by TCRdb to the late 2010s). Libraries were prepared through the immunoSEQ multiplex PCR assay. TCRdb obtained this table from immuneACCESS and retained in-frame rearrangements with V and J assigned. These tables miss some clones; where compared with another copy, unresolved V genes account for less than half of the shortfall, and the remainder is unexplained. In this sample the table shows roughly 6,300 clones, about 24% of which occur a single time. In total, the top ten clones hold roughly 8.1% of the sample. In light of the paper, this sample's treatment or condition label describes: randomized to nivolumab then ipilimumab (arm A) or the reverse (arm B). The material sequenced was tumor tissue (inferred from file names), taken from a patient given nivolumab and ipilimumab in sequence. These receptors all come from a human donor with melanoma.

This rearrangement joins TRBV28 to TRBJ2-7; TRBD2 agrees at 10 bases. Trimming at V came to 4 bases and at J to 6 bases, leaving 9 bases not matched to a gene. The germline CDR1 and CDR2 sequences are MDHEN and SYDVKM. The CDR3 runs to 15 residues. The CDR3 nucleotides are TGTGCCAGCAGTTCTCAGCGGGGGGGCCTCCTCGAGCAGTACTTC. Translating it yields CASSSQRGGLLEQYF.

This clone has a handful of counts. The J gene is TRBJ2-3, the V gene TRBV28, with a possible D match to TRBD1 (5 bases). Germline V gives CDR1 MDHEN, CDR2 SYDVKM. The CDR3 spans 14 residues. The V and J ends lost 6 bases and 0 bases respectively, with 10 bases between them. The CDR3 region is CASSHRGSTDTQYF. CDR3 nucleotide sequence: TGTGCCAGCAGCCATAGGGGTAGCACAGATACGCAGTATTTT.

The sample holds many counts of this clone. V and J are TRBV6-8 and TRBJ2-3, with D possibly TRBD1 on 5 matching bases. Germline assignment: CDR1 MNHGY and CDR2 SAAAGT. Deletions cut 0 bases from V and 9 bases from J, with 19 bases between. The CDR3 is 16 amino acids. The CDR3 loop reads CASSYSILGVQGTQYF. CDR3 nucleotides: TGTGCCAGCAGTTACTCGATATTAGGGGTACAAGGGACGCAGTATTTT.

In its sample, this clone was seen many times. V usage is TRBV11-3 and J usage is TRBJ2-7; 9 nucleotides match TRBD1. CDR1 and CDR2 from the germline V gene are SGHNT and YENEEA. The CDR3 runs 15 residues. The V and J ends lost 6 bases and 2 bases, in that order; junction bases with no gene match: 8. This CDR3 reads CASRAGTGTPYEQYF. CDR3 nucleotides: TGTGCCAGCAGGGCCGGGACAGGGACTCCCTACGAGCAGTACTTC. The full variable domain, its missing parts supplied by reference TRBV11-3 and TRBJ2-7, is EAGVVQSPRYKIIEKKQPVAFWCNPISGHNTLYWYLQNLGQGPELLIRYENEEAVDDSQLPKDRFSAERLKGVDSTLKIQPAELGDSAVYLCASRAGTGTPYEQYFGPGTRLTVT.

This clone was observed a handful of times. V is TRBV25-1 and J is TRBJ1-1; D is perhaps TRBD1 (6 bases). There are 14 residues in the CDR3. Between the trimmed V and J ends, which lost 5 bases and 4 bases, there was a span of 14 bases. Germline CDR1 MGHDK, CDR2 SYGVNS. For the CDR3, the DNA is TGTGCCAGCAGTTTCCGGGACATAACCACTGAAGCTTTCTTT. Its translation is CASSFRDITTEAFF.

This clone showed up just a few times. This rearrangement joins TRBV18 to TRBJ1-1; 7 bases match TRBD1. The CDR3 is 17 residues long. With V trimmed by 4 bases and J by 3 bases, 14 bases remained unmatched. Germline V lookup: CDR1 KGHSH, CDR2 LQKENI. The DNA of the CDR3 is TGTGCCAGCTCACTCACCAGGGGGGTGTGGGCGGACACTGAAGCTTTCTTT. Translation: CASSLTRGVWADTEAFF.

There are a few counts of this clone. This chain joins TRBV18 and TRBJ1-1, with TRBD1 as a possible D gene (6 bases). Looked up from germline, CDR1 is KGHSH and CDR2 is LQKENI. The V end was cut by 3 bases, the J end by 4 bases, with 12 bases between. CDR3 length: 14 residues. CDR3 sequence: CASSPGAGTTEAFF. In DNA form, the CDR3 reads TGTGCCAGCTCACCGGGGGCGGGGACCACTGAAGCTTTCTTT.

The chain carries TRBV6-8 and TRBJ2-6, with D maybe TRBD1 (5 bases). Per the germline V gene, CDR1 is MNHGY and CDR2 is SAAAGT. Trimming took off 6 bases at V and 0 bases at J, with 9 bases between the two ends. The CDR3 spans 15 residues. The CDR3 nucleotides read TGTGCCAGCAGCACCGACAGCTCTGGGGCCAACGTCCTGACTTTC. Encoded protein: CASSTDSSGANVLTF.

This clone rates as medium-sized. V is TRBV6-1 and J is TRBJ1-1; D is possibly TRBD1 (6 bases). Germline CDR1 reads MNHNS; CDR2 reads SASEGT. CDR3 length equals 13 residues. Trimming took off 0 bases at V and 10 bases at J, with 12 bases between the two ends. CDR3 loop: CASSEAQRQAAFF. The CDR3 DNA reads TGTGCCAGCAGTGAAGCGCAGCGACAGGCAGCTTTCTTT.

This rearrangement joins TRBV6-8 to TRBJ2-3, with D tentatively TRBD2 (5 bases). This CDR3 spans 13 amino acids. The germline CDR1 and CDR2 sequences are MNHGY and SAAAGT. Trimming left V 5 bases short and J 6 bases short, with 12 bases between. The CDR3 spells CASSDLGVDTQYF. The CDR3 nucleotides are TGTGCCAGCAGTGACCTGGGAGTGGATACGCAGTATTTT.

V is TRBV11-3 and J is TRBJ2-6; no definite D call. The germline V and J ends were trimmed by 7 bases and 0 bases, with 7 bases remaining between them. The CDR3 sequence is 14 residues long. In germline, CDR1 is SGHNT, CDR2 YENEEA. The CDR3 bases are TGTGCCAGCACGCTGGACTCTGGGGCCAACGTCCTGACTTTC. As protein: CASTLDSGANVLTF.

The CDR3 protein is CASRSFSISGNTIYF. Written as DNA, the CDR3 is TGTGCCAGTCGGAGCTTCTCCATCTCTGGAAACACCATATATTTT. This chain links TRBV19 with TRBJ1-3, with D uncertain. Germline V gene sequence: CDR1 LNHDA, CDR2 SQIVND (reference sequence). The V end was cut by 8 bases, the J end by 0 bases, with 14 bases between. The CDR3 covers 15 residues.

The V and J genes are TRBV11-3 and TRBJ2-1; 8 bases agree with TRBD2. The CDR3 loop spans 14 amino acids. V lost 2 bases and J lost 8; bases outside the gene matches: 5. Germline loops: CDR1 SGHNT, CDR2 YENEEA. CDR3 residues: CASSLTAGEYEQFF. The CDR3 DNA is TGTGCCAGCAGCTTAACAGCGGGAGAGTATGAGCAGTTCTTC.

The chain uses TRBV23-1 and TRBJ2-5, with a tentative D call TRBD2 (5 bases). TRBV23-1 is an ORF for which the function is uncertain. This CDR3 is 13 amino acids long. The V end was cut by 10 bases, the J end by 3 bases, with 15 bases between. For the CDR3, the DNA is TGCGCCACCACCATTGTCGGGGAAGAGACCCAGTACTTC. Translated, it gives CATTIVGEETQYF.

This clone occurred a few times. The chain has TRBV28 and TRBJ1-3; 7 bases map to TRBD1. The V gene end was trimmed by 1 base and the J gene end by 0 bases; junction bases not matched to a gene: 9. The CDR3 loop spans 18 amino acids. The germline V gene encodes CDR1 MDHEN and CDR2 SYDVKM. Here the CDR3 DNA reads TGTGCCAGCAGTTTATCAACAGGGGTCGGCGGCTCTGGAAACACCATATATTTT. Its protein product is CASSLSTGVGGSGNTIYF.

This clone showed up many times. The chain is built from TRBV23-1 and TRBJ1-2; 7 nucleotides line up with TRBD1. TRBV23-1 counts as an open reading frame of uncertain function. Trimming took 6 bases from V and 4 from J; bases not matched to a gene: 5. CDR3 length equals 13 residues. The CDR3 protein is CASSPDRVYGYTF. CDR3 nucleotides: TGCGCCAGCAGCCCCGACAGGGTCTATGGCTACACCTTC.

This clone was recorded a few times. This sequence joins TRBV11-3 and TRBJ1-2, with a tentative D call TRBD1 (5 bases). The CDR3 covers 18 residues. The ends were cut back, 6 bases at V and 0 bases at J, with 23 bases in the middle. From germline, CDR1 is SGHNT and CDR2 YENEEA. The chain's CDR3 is CASRPRDGQPRANYGYTF. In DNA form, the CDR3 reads TGTGCCAGCAGACCCCGGGACGGACAACCCCGGGCTAACTATGGCTACACCTTC.

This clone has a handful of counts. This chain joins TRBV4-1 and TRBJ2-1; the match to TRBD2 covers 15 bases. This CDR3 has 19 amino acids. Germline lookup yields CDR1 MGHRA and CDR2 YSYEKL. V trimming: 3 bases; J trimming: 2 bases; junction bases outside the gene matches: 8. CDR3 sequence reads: CASSQEGLAGGTPYNEQFF. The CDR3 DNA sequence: TGCGCCAGCAGCCAGGAGGGACTAGCGGGGGGCACTCCCTACAATGAGCAGTTCTTC.

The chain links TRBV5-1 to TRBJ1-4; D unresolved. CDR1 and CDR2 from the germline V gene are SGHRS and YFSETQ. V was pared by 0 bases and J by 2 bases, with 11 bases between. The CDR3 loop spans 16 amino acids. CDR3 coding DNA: TGCGCCAGCAGCTTGGGTCCCTTATCCACTAATGAAAAACTGTTTTTT. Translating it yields CASSLGPLSTNEKLFF. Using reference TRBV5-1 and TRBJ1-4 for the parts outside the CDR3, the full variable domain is KAGVTQTPRYLIKTRGQQVTLSCSPISGHRSVSWYQQTPGQGLQFLFEYFSETQRNKGNFPGRFSGRQFSNSRSEMNVSTLELGDSALYLCASSLGPLSTNEKLFFGSGTQLSVL.